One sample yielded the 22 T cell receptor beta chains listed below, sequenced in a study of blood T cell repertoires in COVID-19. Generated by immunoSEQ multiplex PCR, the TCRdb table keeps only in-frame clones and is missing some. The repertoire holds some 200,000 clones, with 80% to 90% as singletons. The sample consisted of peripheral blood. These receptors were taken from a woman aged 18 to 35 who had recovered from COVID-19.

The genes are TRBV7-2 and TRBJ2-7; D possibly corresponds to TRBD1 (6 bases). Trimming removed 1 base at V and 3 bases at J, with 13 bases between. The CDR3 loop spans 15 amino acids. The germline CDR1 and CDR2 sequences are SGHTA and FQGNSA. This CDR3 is CASSLVEGHLYEQYF. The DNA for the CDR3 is TGTGCCAGCAGCTTAGTCGAGGGACACCTCTACGAGCAGTACTTC.

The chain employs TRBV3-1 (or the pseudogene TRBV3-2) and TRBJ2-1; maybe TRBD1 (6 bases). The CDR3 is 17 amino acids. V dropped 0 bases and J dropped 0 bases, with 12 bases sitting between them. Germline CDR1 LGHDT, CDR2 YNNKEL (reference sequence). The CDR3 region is CASSQDLRDTSYNEQFF. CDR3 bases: TGTGCCAGCAGCCAAGATTTAAGGGACACCTCCTACAATGAGCAGTTCTTC.

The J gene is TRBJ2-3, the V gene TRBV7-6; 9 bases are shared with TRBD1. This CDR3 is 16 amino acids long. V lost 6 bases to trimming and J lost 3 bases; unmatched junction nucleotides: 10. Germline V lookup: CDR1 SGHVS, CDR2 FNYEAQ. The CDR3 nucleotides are TGTGCCAGCAGTCCTACAGGGGGCGCCTTTACAGATACGCAGTATTTT. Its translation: CASSPTGGAFTDTQYF.

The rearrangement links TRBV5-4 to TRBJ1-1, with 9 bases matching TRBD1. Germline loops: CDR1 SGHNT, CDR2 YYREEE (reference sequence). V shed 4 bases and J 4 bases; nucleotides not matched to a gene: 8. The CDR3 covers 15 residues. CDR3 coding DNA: TGTGCCAGCAGCCCGGACAGGGGAGGGGGCACTGAAGCTTTCTTT. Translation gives CASSPDRGGGTEAFF. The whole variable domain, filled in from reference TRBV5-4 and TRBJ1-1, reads ETGVTQSPTHLIKTRGQQVTLRCSSQSGHNTVSWYQQALGQGPQFIFQYYREEENGRGNFPPRFSGLQFPNYSSELNVNALELDDSALYLCASSPDRGGGTEAFFGQGTRLTVV.

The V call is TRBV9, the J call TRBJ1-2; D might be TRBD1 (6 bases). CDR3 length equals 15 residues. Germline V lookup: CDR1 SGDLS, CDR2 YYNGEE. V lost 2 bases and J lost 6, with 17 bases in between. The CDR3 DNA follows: TGTGCCAGCAGCGTTCGATGGACAGACACAAATGGCTACACCTTC. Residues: CASSVRWTDTNGYTF.

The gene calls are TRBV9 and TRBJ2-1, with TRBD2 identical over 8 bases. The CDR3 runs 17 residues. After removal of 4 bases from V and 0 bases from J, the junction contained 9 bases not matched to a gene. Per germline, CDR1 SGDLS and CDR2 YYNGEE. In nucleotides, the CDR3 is TGTGCCAGCAGCCGGGGGGGCGGGAGTGCCTCCTACAATGAGCAGTTCTTC. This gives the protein CASSRGGGSASYNEQFF.

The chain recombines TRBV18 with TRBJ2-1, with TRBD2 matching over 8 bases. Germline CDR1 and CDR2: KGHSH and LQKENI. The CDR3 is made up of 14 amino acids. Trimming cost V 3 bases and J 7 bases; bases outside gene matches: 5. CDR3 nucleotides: TGTGCCAGCTCACCCGGGAGGGGGAAGAATGAGCAGTTCTTC. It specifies CASSPGRGKNEQFF.

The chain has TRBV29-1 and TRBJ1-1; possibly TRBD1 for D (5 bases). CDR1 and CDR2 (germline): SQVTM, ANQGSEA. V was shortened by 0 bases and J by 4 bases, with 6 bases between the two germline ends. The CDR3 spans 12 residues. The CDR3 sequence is CSVEEGGTEAFF. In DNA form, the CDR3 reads TGCAGCGTTGAAGAGGGGGGCACTGAAGCTTTCTTT.

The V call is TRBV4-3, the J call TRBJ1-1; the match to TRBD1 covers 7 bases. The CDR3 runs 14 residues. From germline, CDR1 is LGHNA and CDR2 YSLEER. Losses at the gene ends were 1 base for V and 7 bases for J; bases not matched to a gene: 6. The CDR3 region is CASSQGQGLGEAFF. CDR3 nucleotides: TGCGCCAGCAGCCAAGGACAGGGATTAGGTGAAGCTTTCTTT.

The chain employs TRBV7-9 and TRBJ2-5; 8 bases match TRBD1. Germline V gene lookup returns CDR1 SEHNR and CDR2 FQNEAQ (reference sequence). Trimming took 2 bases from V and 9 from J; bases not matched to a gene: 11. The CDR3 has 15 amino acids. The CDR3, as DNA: TGTGCCAGCAGCTTATGGACAGGGAAAGGGGTTGCCCAGTACTTC. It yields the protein CASSLWTGKGVAQYF. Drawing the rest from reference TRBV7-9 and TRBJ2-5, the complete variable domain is DTGVSQNPRHKITKRGQNVTFRCDPISEHNRLYWYRQTLGQGPEFLTYFQNEAQLEKSRLLSDRFSAERPKGSFSTLEIQRTEQGDSAMYLCASSLWTGKGVAQYFGPGTRLLVL.

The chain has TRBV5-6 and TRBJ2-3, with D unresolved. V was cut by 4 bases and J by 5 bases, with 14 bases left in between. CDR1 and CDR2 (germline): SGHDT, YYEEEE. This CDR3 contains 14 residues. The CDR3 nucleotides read TGTGCCAGCAGCCCCCTATCTGGCGGAGATACGCAGTATTTT. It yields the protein CASSPLSGGDTQYF.

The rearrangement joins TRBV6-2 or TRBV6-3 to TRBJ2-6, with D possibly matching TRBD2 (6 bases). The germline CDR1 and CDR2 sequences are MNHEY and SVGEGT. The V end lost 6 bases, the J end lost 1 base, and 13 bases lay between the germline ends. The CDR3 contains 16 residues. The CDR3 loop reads CASRPRRGSGANVLTF. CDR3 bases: TGTGCCAGCAGACCTCGGAGGGGTTCTGGGGCCAACGTCCTGACTTTC.

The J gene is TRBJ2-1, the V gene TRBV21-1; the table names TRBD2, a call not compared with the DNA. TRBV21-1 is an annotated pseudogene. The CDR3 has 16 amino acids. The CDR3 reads CASSKAGERGHNEQFF. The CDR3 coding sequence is TGTGCCAGCAGCAAAGCCGGCGAGCGGGGTCACAATGAGCAGTTCTTC.

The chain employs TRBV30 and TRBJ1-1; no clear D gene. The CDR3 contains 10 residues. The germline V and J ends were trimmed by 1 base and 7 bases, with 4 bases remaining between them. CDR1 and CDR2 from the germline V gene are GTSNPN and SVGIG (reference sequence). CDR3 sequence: CAWSDNEAFF. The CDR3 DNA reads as TGTGCCTGGAGTGACAATGAAGCTTTCTTT.

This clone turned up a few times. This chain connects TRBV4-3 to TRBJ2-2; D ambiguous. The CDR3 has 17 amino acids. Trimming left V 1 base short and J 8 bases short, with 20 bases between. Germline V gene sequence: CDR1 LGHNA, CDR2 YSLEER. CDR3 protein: CASSQVSFSVHPGELFF. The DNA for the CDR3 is TGCGCCAGCAGCCAAGTATCTTTCAGCGTTCATCCGGGGGAGCTGTTTTTT.

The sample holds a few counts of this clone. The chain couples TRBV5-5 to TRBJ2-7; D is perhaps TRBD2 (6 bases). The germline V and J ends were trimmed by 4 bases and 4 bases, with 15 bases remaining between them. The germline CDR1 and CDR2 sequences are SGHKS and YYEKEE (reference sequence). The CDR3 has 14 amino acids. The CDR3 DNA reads TGTGCCAGCAGCGAAGGGGCGGGGAGGTACGAGCAGTACGTC. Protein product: CASSEGAGRYEQYV.

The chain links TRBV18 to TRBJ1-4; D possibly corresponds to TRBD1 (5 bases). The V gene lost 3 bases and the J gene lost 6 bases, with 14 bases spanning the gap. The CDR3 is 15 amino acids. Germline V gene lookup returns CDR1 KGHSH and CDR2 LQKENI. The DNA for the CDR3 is TGTGCCAGCTCACCCCAACAGGAAGTTTATGAAAAACTGTTTTTT. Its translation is CASSPQQEVYEKLFF.

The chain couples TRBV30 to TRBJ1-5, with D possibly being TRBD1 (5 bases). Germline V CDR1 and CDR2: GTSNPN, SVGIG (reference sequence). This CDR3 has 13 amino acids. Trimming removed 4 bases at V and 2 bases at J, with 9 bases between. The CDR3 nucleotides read TGTGCCTGGACAGGGTCTGGCAATCAGCCCCAGCATTTT. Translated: CAWTGSGNQPQHF.

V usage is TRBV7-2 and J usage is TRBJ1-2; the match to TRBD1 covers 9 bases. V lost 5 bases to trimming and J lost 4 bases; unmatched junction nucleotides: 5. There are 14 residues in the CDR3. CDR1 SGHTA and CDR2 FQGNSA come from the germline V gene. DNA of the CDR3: TGTGCCAGCAGCGTAACAGGGGGCGGCTATGGCTACACCTTC. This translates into CASSVTGGGYGYTF.

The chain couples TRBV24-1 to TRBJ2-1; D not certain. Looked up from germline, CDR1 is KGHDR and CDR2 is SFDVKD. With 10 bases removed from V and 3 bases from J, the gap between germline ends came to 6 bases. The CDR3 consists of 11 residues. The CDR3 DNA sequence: TGTGCCACGGGCCACTACAATGAGCAGTTCTTC. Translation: CATGHYNEQFF.

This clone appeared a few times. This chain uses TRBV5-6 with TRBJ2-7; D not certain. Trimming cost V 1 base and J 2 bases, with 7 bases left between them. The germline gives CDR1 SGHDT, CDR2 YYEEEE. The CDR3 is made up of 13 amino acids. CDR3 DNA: TGTGCCAGCAGCTTGTTACAAACCTACGAGCAGTACGTC. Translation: CASSLLQTYEQYV.

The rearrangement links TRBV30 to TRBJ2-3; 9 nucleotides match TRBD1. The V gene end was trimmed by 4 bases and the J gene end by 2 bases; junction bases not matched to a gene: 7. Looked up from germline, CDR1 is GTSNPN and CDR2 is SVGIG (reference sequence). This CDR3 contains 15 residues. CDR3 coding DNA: TGTGCCTGGATCAGGACAGGGGCGATCACAGATACGCAGTATTTT. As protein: CAWIRTGAITDTQYF.